This record concerns one TCR beta chain sequence. Its antigen is currently unknown. The ends were cut back, 1 base at V and 11 bases at J, with 8 bases in the middle. The CDR3 loop spans 11 amino acids. Germline assignment: CDR1 MGHDK and CDR2 SYGVNS. Of the isolated RNA, all was reverse transcribed, and so the sequenced material was expressed TCRB transcripts. The repertoire was sequenced with immunoSEQ multiplex PCR; TCRdb's copy has only in-frame clones and lacks some. The sample lists hundreds of thousands of clones, around 15% occurring once. The sample originates from a study of beta chain features in type 1 diabetes. The overall study: The samples had 90 million to 130 million sorted cells examined in all.

Findings of the study overall: In all four CD4+ subsets, TCRB CDR3 length was significantly, moderately reduced in type 1 diabetes.

The clonotype was recovered from a man between 18 and 29 years old with type 1 diabetes. This rearrangement joins TRBV25-1 to TRBJ1-2, with D unclear. Sequenced material: naive CD4+ T cells from blood. The CDR3 nucleotides are TGTGCCAGCAGTGAATTTAGAGAATACACCTTC. Its translation is CASSEFREYTF.